One and the same sample provided the 15 T cell receptor beta chains below, sequenced in a study of blood T cell repertoires in COVID-19. TCRdb's copy holds only in-frame clones and misses some; the assay was immunoSEQ multiplex PCR. Of around 70,000 clones listed, roughly 82% were seen once; the top ten hold 6.6%. Sample: peripheral blood. The receptors derive from a man aged 55 to 70 with acute or convalescent COVID-19.

The chain carries TRBV5-1 and TRBJ1-1, with 9 bases lining up with TRBD1. The CDR3 runs to 14 residues. The germline V gene has CDR1 SGHRS and CDR2 YFSETQ. With V trimmed by 4 bases and J by 4 bases, 5 bases remained unmatched. The CDR3 DNA sequence: TGCGCCAGCAGCACGGACAGGGGAAGCACTGAAGCTTTCTTT. It specifies CASSTDRGSTEAFF.

The chain is built from TRBV6-2 or TRBV6-3 and TRBJ2-2; a possible D gene is TRBD1 (6 bases). The CDR3 extends over 16 amino acids. V lost 6 bases and J lost 4, with 18 bases in between. The germline V gene encodes CDR1 MNHEY and CDR2 SVGEGT. CDR3 amino acids: CASSHPEGQITGELFF. CDR3 coding DNA: TGTGCCAGCAGCCACCCTGAGGGACAAATCACCGGGGAGCTGTTTTTT.

The chain joins TRBV9 to TRBJ1-1; 9 positions match TRBD1. The CDR3 totals 19 residues. Germline CDR1 reads SGDLS; CDR2 reads YYNGEE. V lost 0 bases, J lost 6 bases, and 18 bases stayed unmatched. The CDR3 reads CASSVGPGDRERSSAEAFF. CDR3 nucleotides: TGTGCCAGCAGCGTAGGCCCAGGGGACAGGGAAAGGAGTAGCGCTGAAGCTTTCTTT. Drawing the rest from reference TRBV9 and TRBJ1-1, the complete variable domain is DSGVTQTPKHLITATGQRVTLRCSPRSGDLSVYWYQQSLDQGLQFLIQYYNGEERAKGNILERFSAQQFPDLHSELNLSSLELGDSALYFCASSVGPGDRERSSAEAFFGQGTRLTVV.

This clone came up a few times. The rearrangement links TRBV7-7 to TRBJ2-5; unclear D gene. V lost 5 bases and J lost 0, with 4 bases in between. This CDR3 spans 12 amino acids. Germline values: CDR1 SSHAT, CDR2 FNYEAQ (reference sequence). The CDR3 reads CASSANQETQYF. In DNA form, the CDR3 reads TGTGCCAGCAGCGCTAACCAAGAGACCCAGTACTTC. Complete variable domain (other parts from reference TRBV7-7 and TRBJ2-5): GAGVSQSPRYKVTKRGQDVTLRCDPISSHATLYWYQQALGQGPEFLTYFNYEAQPDKSGLPSDRFSAERPEGSISTLTIQRTEQRDSAMYRCASSANQETQYFGPGTRLLVL.

The chain is built from TRBV29-1 and TRBJ2-7; possible D gene TRBD1, 6 bases. Germline lookup yields CDR1 SQVTM and CDR2 ANQGSEA. The germline V and J ends were trimmed by 5 bases and 2 bases, with 16 bases remaining between them. The CDR3 spans 14 residues. The CDR3 protein is CSVHLAGDPYEQYF. For the CDR3, the DNA is TGCAGCGTTCACCTGGCAGGGGATCCCTACGAGCAGTACTTC.

This clone was detected only once. The junction does not match germline at one end; this may be a read error. CDR3 coding DNA: TGCGTGAGTTCGGGGGACACTGAAGCTTTCTTT. Its translation: CVSSGDTEAFF. The V gene is TRBV2, the J gene TRBJ1-1; tentatively, D is TRBD1 (5 bases). Germline assignment: CDR1 SNHLY and CDR2 FYNNEI. The CDR3 length is 11 residues.

V is TRBV5-5 and J is TRBJ1-5; possibly TRBD1 for D (6 bases). The length of the CDR3 is 14 residues. V lost 0 bases, J lost 8 bases, and 12 bases lay in between. Germline V CDR1 and CDR2: SGHKS, YYEKEE (reference sequence). CDR3 DNA: TGTGCCAGCAGCTTGGCGGGGGGCAGGGAGCCCCAGCATTTT. Translated, it gives CASSLAGGREPQHF.

The chain recombines TRBV18 with TRBJ1-3; TRBD1 is a possible D gene (6 bases). There are 16 residues in the CDR3. V dropped 0 bases and J dropped 0 bases, with 9 bases sitting between them. Germline CDR1 and CDR2: KGHSH and LQKENI. Here the CDR3 DNA reads TGTGCCAGCTCACCACCGGGACAAAGCTCTGGAAACACCATATATTTT. This gives the protein CASSPPGQSSGNTIYF.

The gene calls are TRBV19 and TRBJ1-1; D uncertain. The CDR3 runs to 13 residues. Looked up from germline, CDR1 is LNHDA and CDR2 is SQIVND (reference sequence). V lost 5 bases to trimming and J lost 0 bases, with 7 bases between them. CDR3 region: CASSPTVNTEAFF. DNA of the CDR3: TGTGCCAGTAGTCCAACAGTGAACACTGAAGCTTTCTTT.

The chain carries TRBV7-8 and TRBJ1-2, with D possibly TRBD1 on 6 matching bases. Per germline, CDR1 SGHVS and CDR2 FQNEAQ. The CDR3 has 17 residues. Trimming pared 1 base from V and 1 base from J, leaving 16 bases between. The DNA for the CDR3 is TGTGCCAGCAGCTTAGTCGGGACACTACGATTTAACTATGGCTACACCTTC. Protein sequence: CASSLVGTLRFNYGYTF. The variable domain in full, with the rest retrieved from reference TRBV7-8 and TRBJ1-2, is GAGVSQSPRYKVAKRGQDVALRCDPISGHVSLFWYQQALGQGPEFLTYFQNEAQLDKSGLPSDRFFAERPEGSVSTLKIQRTQQEDSAVYLCASSLVGTLRFNYGYTFGSGTRLTVV.

V usage is TRBV6-2 or TRBV6-3 and J usage is TRBJ2-7; maybe TRBD1 (5 bases). CDR1 MNHEY and CDR2 SVGEGT come from the germline V gene. There are 14 residues in the CDR3. Trimming removed 2 bases from V and 5 bases from J, with 13 bases in between. CDR3 nucleotides: TGTGCCAGCAGTTACCAGCCAGGGCCCGACGAGCAGTACGTC. This encodes CASSYQPGPDEQYV.

The chain joins TRBV5-6 to TRBJ1-5, with D perhaps TRBD1 (5 bases). V lost 3 bases, J lost 4 bases, and 14 bases lay in between. The CDR3 spans 15 residues. CDR1 and CDR2 from the germline V gene are SGHDT and YYEEEE. The CDR3 DNA follows: TGTGCCAGCAGCTCAGGTTCCAGGGCAAATCAGCCCCAGCATTTT. Amino acid sequence: CASSSGSRANQPQHF.

The CDR3 loop reads CASSSTGVGNIQYF. The CDR3 nucleotides are TGCGCCAGCAGCTCAACAGGGGTCGGAAACATTCAGTACTTC. This rearrangement joins TRBV5-1 to TRBJ2-4; TRBD1 matches at 7 bases. Germline trimming cut 3 bases from V and 6 bases from J; bases unmatched to any gene: 6. Germline V CDR1 and CDR2: SGHRS, YFSETQ. The CDR3 has 14 residues.

This chain links TRBV5-6 with TRBJ1-1; 8 positions agree with TRBD1. V shed 2 bases, J shed 2 bases, and the junction held 5 bases outside the gene matches. Germline CDR1 SGHDT, CDR2 YYEEEE. The CDR3 is 15 residues long. The CDR3 DNA sequence: TGTGCCAGCAGCTTTTTGGACAGGGAAAACACTGAAGCTTTCTTT. This encodes CASSFLDRENTEAFF. The variable domain in full, completed from reference TRBV5-6 and TRBJ1-1, reads DAGVTQSPTHLIKTRGQQVTLRCSPKSGHDTVSWYQQALGQGPQFIFQYYEEEERQRGNFPDRFSGHQFPNYSSELNVNALLLGDSALYLCASSFLDRENTEAFFGQGTRLTVV.

The rearrangement joins TRBV16 to TRBJ1-3; D uncertain. Trimming pared 0 bases from V and 0 bases from J, leaving 9 bases between. Germline CDR1 and CDR2: KGHSY and FQNENV. The CDR3 spans 16 residues. The CDR3 region is CASSQSIYSSGNTIYF. The CDR3, as DNA: TGTGCCAGCAGCCAATCGATCTACAGCTCTGGAAACACCATATATTTT.